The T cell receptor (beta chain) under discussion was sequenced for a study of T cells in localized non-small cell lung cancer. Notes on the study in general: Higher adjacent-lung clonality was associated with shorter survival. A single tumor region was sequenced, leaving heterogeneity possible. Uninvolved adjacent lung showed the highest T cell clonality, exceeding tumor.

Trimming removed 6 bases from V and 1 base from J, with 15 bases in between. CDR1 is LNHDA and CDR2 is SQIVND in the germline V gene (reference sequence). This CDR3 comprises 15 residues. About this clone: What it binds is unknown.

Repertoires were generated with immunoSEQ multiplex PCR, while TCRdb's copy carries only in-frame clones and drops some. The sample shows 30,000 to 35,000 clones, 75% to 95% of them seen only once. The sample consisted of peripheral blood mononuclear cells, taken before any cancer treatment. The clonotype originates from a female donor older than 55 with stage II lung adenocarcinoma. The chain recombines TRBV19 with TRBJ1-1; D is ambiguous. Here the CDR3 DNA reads TGTGCCAGTAGAACCGAAGGGATTGCGAACACTGAAGCTTTCTTT. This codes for CASRTEGIANTEAFF.